This T cell receptor beta chain was obtained from a study of CD8 T cells in Susac syndrome. J gave up 2 bases and V 8 bases, and 17 bases lay outside the gene matches. The CDR3 is made up of 18 amino acids. Random-hexamer reverse transcription was applied to about 0.45 to 1 ug RNA. TCRdb reprocessed the immunoSEQ multiplex PCR reads via MiXCR and lists one record per CDR3 protein. Among some 210,000 distinct CDR3 sequences listed, around 93% were seen once. Sequencing input: CD4+ T cells from PBMCs. The origin of this receptor is a human donor with Susac syndrome. This sequence joins TRBV12-3 or TRBV12-4 and TRBJ2-1, with TRBD2 matching 8 bases. The chain's CDR3 is CASGKVLERGTTYNEQFF. DNA of the CDR3: TGTGCCAGCGGAAAAGTACTCGAGCGGGGGACTACCTACAATGAGCAGTTCTTC.